Given below is one T cell receptor (beta chain) in context. This record comes from a study of graft-versus-host responses after intestinal transplantation. Study-wide results and limits: Individuals carrying graft-donor T cell macrochimerism showed high graft-versus-host to host-versus-graft clonal ratios in allografts.

The V and J ends lost 5 bases and 0 bases respectively, with 11 bases between them. Germline V gene data show CDR1 as SEHNR and CDR2 as FQNEAQ (reference sequence). CDR3 length equals 14 residues. Responders (about 200,000, CFSE-labeled) met about 200,000 stimulators that were irradiated and violet-dye-labeled. Sequencing was performed with immunoSEQ multiplex PCR; in TCRdb, only in-frame clones are kept and a portion is missing. Altogether 9,900 or so clones are present, 29% being singletons, with the ten largest covering 5% to 8%. The sequencing here drew on alloreactive CD8+ T cells from a mixed lymphocyte reaction culture, taken before intestinal transplant. Subset here: CFSE-low proliferating T cells sorted from roughly six-day pre-transplant mixed lymphocyte reaction (GvH or HvG direction). The chain uses TRBV7-9 and TRBJ2-7; D possibly corresponds to TRBD2 (5 bases). This TCR was sampled from a human patient who received an intestinal transplant. The CDR3 DNA sequence: TGTGCCAGCAGCGGGAGTTCTATCTCCTACGAGCAGTACTTC. This codes for CASSGSSISYEQYF. Combining the CDR3 with reference TRBV7-9 and TRBJ2-7 gives the whole variable domain DTGVSQNPRHKITKRGQNVTFRCDPISEHNRLYWYRQTLGQGPEFLTYFQNEAQLEKSRLLSDRFSAERPKGSFSTLEIQRTEQGDSAMYLCASSGSSISYEQYFGPGTRLTVT.